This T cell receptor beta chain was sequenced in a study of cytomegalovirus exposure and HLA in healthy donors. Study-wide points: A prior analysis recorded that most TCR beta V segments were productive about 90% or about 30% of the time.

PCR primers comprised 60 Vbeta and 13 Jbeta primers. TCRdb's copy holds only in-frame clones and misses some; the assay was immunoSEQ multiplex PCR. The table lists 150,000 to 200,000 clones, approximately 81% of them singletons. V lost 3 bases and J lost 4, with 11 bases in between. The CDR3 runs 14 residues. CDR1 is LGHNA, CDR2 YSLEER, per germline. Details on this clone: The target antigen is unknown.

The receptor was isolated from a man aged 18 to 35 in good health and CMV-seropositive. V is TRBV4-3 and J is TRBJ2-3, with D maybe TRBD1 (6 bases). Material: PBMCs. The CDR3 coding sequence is TGCGCCAGCAGCCACTTACAGGGCTCAGATACGCAGTATTTT. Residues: CASSHLQGSDTQYF.